These 7 T cell receptor beta chains were sequenced from one sample in a study of T cell responses to AZD1222 COVID-19 vaccine. Profiling relied on immunoSEQ multiplex PCR, and the TCRdb table lists in-frame clones only, not all of them. The sample consists of approximately 82,000 clones, 70% to 90% of them appearing once. Sequencing was performed on peripheral blood, taken on day 0 of AZD1222 vaccination. The receptors come from an adult in good health.

This sequence joins TRBV4-1 and TRBJ1-2; D uncertain. CDR1 and CDR2 (germline): MGHRA, YSYEKL. V was clipped by 0 bases and J by 8 bases, with 13 bases between them. CDR3 size: 14 residues. The CDR3 loop reads CASSQDMAVRGYTF. CDR3 DNA: TGCGCCAGCAGCCAAGATATGGCAGTTCGGGGCTACACCTTC.

The CDR3 is CASSVGVRGYTEAFF. The CDR3 DNA sequence: TGTGCCAGCAGCGTAGGGGTCAGGGGGTACACTGAAGCTTTCTTT. V is TRBV9 and J is TRBJ1-1; 7 bases are shared with TRBD1. CDR3 length: 15 amino acids. Germline CDR1 SGDLS, CDR2 YYNGEE. Trimming at V came to 0 bases and at J to 3 bases, leaving 5 bases not matched to a gene.

The chain's CDR3 is CASSLLDRGYEQYF. The DNA of the CDR3 is TGTGCCAGCAGCTTATTGGATAGGGGCTACGAGCAGTACTTC. The chain recombines TRBV7-8 with TRBJ2-7; a weak D match, TRBD1 (5 bases). Trimming took off 2 bases at V and 3 bases at J, with 11 bases between the two ends. Germline V CDR1 and CDR2: SGHVS, FQNEAQ. The CDR3 contains 14 residues.

This clone is a singleton in its sample. This chain joins TRBV6-5 and TRBJ1-4; weak D call: TRBD1 (5 bases). The CDR3 is 14 residues long. Germline values: CDR1 MNHEY, CDR2 SVGAGI. With 2 bases removed from V and 5 bases from J, the gap between germline ends came to 9 bases. The CDR3 nucleotides read TGTGCCAGCAGTTACGACAGTGGGAATGAAAAACTGTTTTTT. Translation gives CASSYDSGNEKLFF.

For the CDR3, the DNA is TGTGCCACCCGAGGAGGCGCCAACACTGAAGCTTTCTTT. Translation: CATRGGANTEAFF. The chain joins TRBV24-1 to TRBJ1-1; D remains unclear. Germline CDR1 KGHDR, CDR2 SFDVKD. CDR3 length equals 13 residues. V was shortened by 9 bases and J by 2 bases, with 12 bases between the two germline ends.

The chain uses TRBV2 and TRBJ2-3; maybe TRBD2 (7 bases). Per the germline V gene, CDR1 is SNHLY and CDR2 is FYNNEI. The CDR3 consists of 13 residues. The V gene lost 4 bases and the J gene lost 5 bases, with 10 bases spanning the gap. CDR3 protein: CASSGRGGDTQYF. The CDR3 DNA reads as TGTGCCAGCAGTGGAAGGGGGGGAGATACGCAGTATTTT.

The chain has TRBV5-1 and TRBJ1-3; tentative D call: TRBD1 (5 bases). The CDR3 covers 17 residues. Germline assignment: CDR1 SGHRS and CDR2 YFSETQ. Between the trimmed V and J ends, which lost 4 bases and 0 bases, there was a span of 17 bases. CDR3 DNA: TGCGCCAGCAGCGTAGACCGGACGGGGGGCTCTGGAAACACCATATATTTT. Amino acid sequence: CASSVDRTGGSGNTIYF.